This is a list of T cell receptor beta chains from one sample in a study of blood T cell repertoires in COVID-19. Data came from immunoSEQ multiplex PCR; TCRdb stores just in-frame clones and leaves some out. The table includes roughly 210,000 clones, over 75% detected once. The sequenced material came from PBMCs or T cells enriched from blood (not recorded which). These receptors were collected from a man under 40 in a cohort exposed to, infected with or recovered from COVID-19 (not recorded which). CDR3s include the opening cysteine and the closing phenylalanine or tryptophan. Fields, in order: CDR3 protein, CDR3 DNA, D gene, V gene, clone size, J gene. A D gene is named only where the DNA matches it firmly. The size entry is marked missing in some rows and otherwise reads once, few, many or a size class.

CADQPGDTEAFF	TGTGCCGACCAACCCGGGGACACTGAAGCTTTCTTT	NA	TRBV6-5	few	TRBJ1-1
CASSHHRDSNQPQHF	TGTGCCAGCAGCCACCACAGGGATAGCAATCAGCCCCAGCATTTT	NA	TRBV5-6	few	TRBJ1-5
CASSTHTSGGDEQFF	TGCGCCAGCAGCACCCATACTAGCGGCGGGGATGAGCAGTTCTTC	TRBD2	TRBV5-1	NA	TRBJ2-1
CASSREQGAEAFF	TGCGCCAGCAGCAGGGAACAGGGGGCTGAAGCTTTCTTT	TRBD1	TRBV5-1	NA	TRBJ1-1
CASSQDRGQQKQYF	TGCGCCAGCAGCCAAGATCGGGGACAACAAAAACAGTACTTC	NA	TRBV4-1	NA	TRBJ2-7
CASSQDRGTAYGYTF	TGCGCCAGCAGCCAAGACAGGGGGACAGCCTATGGCTACACCTTC	TRBD1	TRBV4-1	NA	TRBJ1-2
CASSPGTYNQPQHF	TGTGCCAGCAGTCCAGGGACTTACAATCAGCCCCAGCATTTT	NA	TRBV27	NA	TRBJ1-5
CASSRGQGIGEQYF	TGTGCCAGTAGTAGGGGACAGGGGATTGGGGAGCAGTACTTC	TRBD1	TRBV19	NA	TRBJ2-7
CASNQGGRRNTEAFF	TGCGCCAGTAACCAGGGGGGTAGGCGGAACACTGAAGCTTTCTTT	TRBD1	TRBV4-1	NA	TRBJ1-1
CASSQGAGAADTQYF	TGTGCCAGCAGCCAAGGAGCGGGAGCCGCAGATACGCAGTATTTT	TRBD2	TRBV3-1/TRBV3-2	few	TRBJ2-3
CASSLSAGMSTDTQYF	TGTGCCAGCAGCTTATCGGCAGGGATGAGCACAGATACGCAGTATTTT	NA	TRBV7-9	NA	TRBJ2-3
CSVESGPGGGYTF	TGCAGCGTTGAATCGGGTCCCGGGGGAGGCTACACCTTC	NA	TRBV29-1	NA	TRBJ1-2
CAIPTRGNTEAFF	TGTGCCATCCCAACCAGGGGGAACACTGAAGCTTTCTTT	NA	TRBV2	NA	TRBJ1-1
CASSVGSSGREQYF	TGTGCCAGCAGCGTAGGTTCTAGCGGCCGCGAGCAGTACTTC	TRBD2	TRBV9	NA	TRBJ2-7
CASSYRPQLAGKYEQYF	TGTGCCAGCAGTTACCGACCCCAACTAGCGGGGAAATACGAGCAGTACTTC	TRBD2	TRBV6-2/TRBV6-3	NA	TRBJ2-7
CASSLSTGLNYGYTF	TGTGCCAGCAGTTTATCCACAGGGCTTAACTATGGCTACACCTTC	NA	TRBV27	NA	TRBJ1-2
CASGIPISGRYEQYF	TGTGCTAGTGGTATCCCCATTAGCGGGAGGTACGAGCAGTACTTC	TRBD2	TRBV12-5	NA	TRBJ2-7
CASSFRGNEQFF	TGCGCCAGCAGCTTTAGGGGCAATGAGCAGTTCTTC	NA	TRBV5-1	NA	TRBJ2-1
CASSQLVGVSYEQYF	TGTGCCAGCAGTCAACTTGTGGGCGTATCCTACGAGCAGTACTTC	NA	TRBV14	NA	TRBJ2-7
CATSRAGGNQPQHF	TGTGCCACCAGCAGAGCGGGGGGGAATCAGCCCCAGCATTTT	NA	TRBV15	NA	TRBJ1-5
CASSLGTANEKLFF	TGTGCCAGCAGCTTGGGAACTGCTAATGAAAAACTGTTTTTT	NA	TRBV5-4	NA	TRBJ1-4
CATSDRRQGRGETQYF	TGTGCCACCAGTGACCGGAGACAGGGGCGAGGAGAGACCCAGTACTTC	TRBD1	TRBV24-1	NA	TRBJ2-5
CASTNLGLAGVGGETQYF	TGTGCCAGCACCAACCTGGGACTAGCGGGAGTTGGGGGAGAGACCCAGTACTTC	TRBD2	TRBV27	NA	TRBJ2-5
CASRYAGGPTTYNEQFF	TGTGCCAGCAGGTATGCTGGCGGGCCGACGACCTACAATGAGCAGTTCTTC	NA	TRBV27	NA	TRBJ2-1
CASSAQTGPYEQYF	TGCGCCAGCAGCGCACAGACAGGGCCCTACGAGCAGTACTTC	TRBD1	TRBV5-1	once	TRBJ2-7
CASSISSDRETQYF	TGTGCCAGTAGTATCTCTTCGGACAGGGAGACCCAGTACTTC	TRBD1	TRBV19	NA	TRBJ2-5
CSARGGDEQYF	TGCAGTGCTAGGGGGGGGGATGAGCAGTACTTC	TRBD2	TRBV20-1	NA	TRBJ2-7
CASRPVSPYEQYF	TGTGCAAGTCGTCCGGTATCCCCCTACGAGCAGTACTTC	NA	TRBV12-2	NA	TRBJ2-7
CASSVDSASGRVGDKNIQYF	TGTGCCAGCTCAGTCGACTCGGCTAGCGGGAGGGTTGGAGACAAAAACATTCAGTACTTC	TRBD2	TRBV18	NA	TRBJ2-4
CASSLLPTGGSYEQYF	TGTGCCAGCAGTTTACTACCGACAGGGGGCAGTTACGAGCAGTACTTC	TRBD1	TRBV28	NA	TRBJ2-7
CASSPGLATDTQYF	TGTGCCAGCAGCCCGGGACTAGCCACAGATACGCAGTATTTT	TRBD2	TRBV6-5	NA	TRBJ2-3
CASSPEITGNTEAFF	TGTGCCAGCAGCCCAGAAATAACAGGGAACACTGAAGCTTTCTTT	NA	TRBV6-5	NA	TRBJ1-1
CASSQDRGIGTGELFF	TGCGCCAGCAGCCAAGATCGAGGGATTGGAACCGGGGAGCTGTTTTTT	NA	TRBV4-3	NA	TRBJ2-2
CASSLLLVAYGYTF	TGTGCCAGCAGCCTACTCCTCGTAGCCTATGGCTACACCTTC	NA	TRBV2	NA	TRBJ1-2
CASGSQGSGTDTQYF	TGTGCCAGCGGCTCCCAGGGAAGCGGCACAGATACGCAGTATTTT	NA	TRBV6-4	NA	TRBJ2-3
CASSSLSPSNTQYF	TGTGCCAGCAGCTCCCTAAGTCCTAGTAATACGCAGTATTTT	NA	TRBV11-2	NA	TRBJ2-3
CASATRGGQENEQFF	TGCGCCAGCGCCACCCGGGGAGGACAAGAGAATGAGCAGTTCTTC	NA	TRBV5-1	once	TRBJ2-1
CASSFVPGPGGPYEQYF	TGTGCCAGCAGTTTCGTACCCGGACCAGGGGGCCCCTACGAGCAGTACTTC	TRBD1	TRBV27	NA	TRBJ2-7
CASTSRGWYSGNTIYF	TGTGCCAGCACCTCTAGGGGGTGGTACTCTGGAAACACCATATATTTT	NA	TRBV28	NA	TRBJ1-3
CASSGAPLGNNEQFF	TGTGCCAGCAGCGGGGCACCCTTGGGCAACAATGAGCAGTTCTTC	NA	TRBV7-9	NA	TRBJ2-1
CASSLIPGSYGYTF	TGTGCCAGCAGCTTAATCCCAGGCAGCTATGGCTACACCTTC	NA	TRBV7-3	NA	TRBJ1-2
CASRGMGPREQFF	TGTGCCAGTAGAGGGATGGGGCCACGAGAGCAGTTCTTC	NA	TRBV19	NA	TRBJ2-1
CASSARRGEQYF	TGTGCCAGCAGCGCCAGACGGGGTGAGCAGTACTTC	NA	TRBV7-9	NA	TRBJ2-7
CASSLKPLEPGYTF	TGTGCCAGCAGCTTGAAACCGTTGGAGCCCGGCTACACCTTC	NA	TRBV7-8	NA	TRBJ1-2
CSVAPGQGPHEQYF	TGCAGCGTTGCCCCGGGACAGGGTCCCCACGAGCAGTACTTC	TRBD1	TRBV29-1	NA	TRBJ2-7
CASTRSIRDNSNQPQHF	TGCGCCAGCACCCGAAGTATACGAGACAATAGCAATCAGCCCCAGCATTTT	NA	TRBV10-1	NA	TRBJ1-5
CASSIAPYESGGPNEQFF	TGTGCCAGTAGTATAGCCCCCTATGAAAGCGGAGGCCCCAATGAGCAGTTCTTC	NA	TRBV19	once	TRBJ2-1
CASSLVYPGDEAFF	TGTGCCAGCAGCTTAGTTTATCCTGGAGATGAAGCTTTCTTT	NA	TRBV7-8	NA	TRBJ1-1
CATSDSGNTEAFF	TGTGCCACCAGTGATTCGGGGAACACTGAAGCTTTCTTT	NA	TRBV24-1	NA	TRBJ1-1
CATSMSGDRYGYTF	TGTGCCACCAGCATGTCAGGGGATCGATATGGCTACACCTTC	NA	TRBV15	NA	TRBJ1-2
CASSQERQFYGYTF	TGCGCCAGCAGCCAAGAAAGACAGTTCTATGGCTACACCTTC	NA	TRBV4-1	NA	TRBJ1-2
CASSVAGGAVLNEKLFF	TGTGCCAGCAGCGTAGCTGGGGGGGCCGTCCTTAATGAAAAACTGTTTTTT	NA	TRBV9	NA	TRBJ1-4
CASSQLQGKGQRRNQPQHF	TGCGCCAGCAGCCAACTACAGGGTAAGGGACAGAGAAGGAATCAGCCCCAGCATTTT	TRBD1	TRBV4-1	few	TRBJ1-5
CASSSFGGLNTEAFF	TGTGCCAGCAGCTCCTTTGGAGGACTGAACACTGAAGCTTTCTTT	NA	TRBV5-8	NA	TRBJ1-1